Given below is one TCR beta chain in context. What it binds is unknown. The sample comes from a study of T cell responses to AZD1222 COVID-19 vaccine. Study-level points and caveats: Females made up more of the donors, who were largely white British, and clonal diversity may have come out too low. At 160-218 and 743-854, vaccine-associated CD4 TCRs were dominant, and they spanned spike.

Using immunoSEQ multiplex PCR, the repertoire was profiled, and TCRdb retains in-frame clones only, with some absent. The table lists under 150,000 clones, about nine tenths of them singletons. The CDR3 consists of 17 residues. The input for sequencing was peripheral blood, taken on day 0 of AZD1222 vaccination. V is TRBV1 and J is TRBJ2-1; the table's D call TRBD2 went unverified against the DNA. TRBV1 is a pseudogene locus. The sequence was collected from an adult in good health. The CDR3 DNA reads TGCACCAGCAGCCAAGATGGCGGGGGTGAACTCTACAATGAGCAGTTCTTC. Its translation is CTSSQDGGGELYNEQFF.